The 18 T cell receptor beta chains below come from one sample, sequenced in a study of shared clonotypes between healthy human individuals (dated by TCRdb to 2020 to 2022). Preparation of the library involved the immunoSEQ multiplex PCR assay. The table was pulled from immuneACCESS by TCRdb, which kept in-frame rearrangements only. Such tables lose some clones; where checked, under half of the loss comes from unresolved V genes, and the rest has no known cause. This sample gives fewer than 1.6 million clones in total; roughly 98.5% of them show up just once. Around 0.33% of the sample belongs to the ten largest clones. The sample consisted of naive CD4+ T cells sorted from blood. The sample's cell subset or site label, in plain terms: CD45RA+ positively selected. These receptors were obtained from a man younger than 40 in good health.

To note about this clone: This same CDR3 is encoded by further DNA sequences in the sample. V is TRBV15 and J is TRBJ2-7, with D possibly TRBD1 on 6 matching bases. This CDR3 is built from 15 residues. V was pared by 0 bases and J by 1 base, with 10 bases between. CDR1 and CDR2 from the germline V gene are LNHNV and YYDKDF (reference sequence). The CDR3 spells CATSREGQGSYEQYF. The CDR3 nucleotides are TGTGCCACCAGCAGAGAAGGGCAGGGGTCCTACGAGCAGTACTTC.

The chain carries TRBV7-8 and TRBJ1-1, with D hard to call. Germline V CDR1 and CDR2: SGHVS, FQNEAQ. The V end lost 0 bases, the J end lost 6 bases, and 11 bases lay between the germline ends. The CDR3 contains 14 residues. This CDR3 is CASSLAPGSAEAFF. The DNA for the CDR3 is TGTGCCAGCAGCTTAGCCCCCGGGTCCGCTGAAGCTTTCTTT.

V usage is TRBV10-3 and J usage is TRBJ2-7; TRBD2 agrees at 13 bases. J gave up 6 bases and V 2 bases, and 7 bases lay outside the gene matches. The CDR3 consists of 16 residues. The germline V gene has CDR1 ENHRY and CDR2 SYGVKD. The CDR3 DNA sequence: TGTGCCATCAGTGAGCCCCGGACTAGCGGGAGAGTCGAGCAGTACTTC. It is translated as CAISEPRTSGRVEQYF.

The rearrangement uses TRBV11-3 and TRBJ2-2, with D perhaps matching TRBD2 (6 bases). Germline CDR1 SGHNT, CDR2 YENEEA. V shed 5 bases and J shed 3 bases, with 13 bases lying between them. This CDR3 comprises 15 residues. CDR3 in amino acids: CASSDSGKYTGELFF. The CDR3 DNA reads as TGTGCCAGCAGCGATAGCGGAAAGTACACCGGGGAGCTGTTTTTT.

The rearrangement joins TRBV19 to TRBJ2-1; TRBD2 might be the D (5 bases). CDR1 and CDR2 from the germline V gene are LNHDA and SQIVND (reference sequence). This CDR3 comprises 13 residues. The V gene lost 3 bases and the J gene lost 12 bases, with 15 bases spanning the gap. In DNA form, the CDR3 reads TGTGCCAGTAGTATTGTTTCTAGCCGGGTGCAGTTCTTC. The encoded protein is CASSIVSSRVQFF.

This chain joins TRBV28 and TRBJ1-1; no clear D. The CDR3 totals 14 residues. V lost 6 bases and J 6 bases, leaving 17 bases between the germline ends. The germline gives CDR1 MDHEN, CDR2 SYDVKM. The CDR3 DNA follows: TGTGCCAGCAGCTCCGTGGGAGCCCCATCTGAAGCTTTCTTT. It encodes CASSSVGAPSEAFF.

V gene TRBV29-1 combines with J gene TRBJ2-3, with D tentatively TRBD1 (5 bases). V gave up 6 bases and J gave up 2 bases, with 9 bases separating them. The CDR3 totals 12 residues. CDR1 SQVTM and CDR2 ANQGSEA come from the germline V gene. DNA of the CDR3: TGCAGCGTACAGGATTTCACAGATACGCAGTATTTT. Protein sequence: CSVQDFTDTQYF.

J is TRBJ2-7 and V is TRBV7-2; a weak D match, TRBD1 (5 bases). The ends were cut back, 6 bases at V and 10 bases at J, with 19 bases in the middle. CDR3 length equals 13 residues. In germline, CDR1 is SGHTA, CDR2 FQGNSA. CDR3 loop: CASRDGVLGPQYF. In DNA, the CDR3 is TGTGCCAGCAGAGATGGAGTATTGGGGCCACAGTACTTC.

The chain carries TRBV10-3 and TRBJ2-2; 10 positions agree with TRBD2. The V and J ends lost 5 bases and 4 bases, in that order; junction bases with no gene match: 1. CDR1 and CDR2 (germline): ENHRY, SYGVKD. The CDR3 covers 14 residues. CDR3 DNA sequence: TGTGCCATCAGTACTAGCGGGACCACCGGGGAGCTGTTTTTT. Amino acid sequence: CAISTSGTTGELFF.

This clone appeared a single time. The rearrangement links TRBV7-8 to TRBJ2-5, with D unclear. Trimming stripped 1 base from V and 7 bases from J, with 13 bases between. Per germline, CDR1 SGHVS and CDR2 FQNEAQ. This CDR3 region has 14 residues. The CDR3 sequence: CASSLERLRGTQYF. CDR3 nucleotides: TGTGCCAGCAGCTTAGAGCGTCTACGCGGGACCCAGTACTTC.

The chain carries TRBV5-1 and TRBJ2-3; 7 nucleotides align to TRBD2. CDR1 and CDR2 (germline): SGHRS, YFSETQ. CDR3 length: 17 amino acids. J lost 0 bases, V lost 1 base, and 8 bases had no gene match. CDR3 sequence: CASSLTVSGASTDTQYF. The CDR3, as DNA: TGCGCCAGCAGCTTGACTGTGAGCGGGGCTAGCACAGATACGCAGTATTTT.

This rearrangement joins TRBV28 to TRBJ1-4; D might be TRBD1 (6 bases). CDR3 size: 15 residues. From germline, CDR1 is MDHEN and CDR2 SYDVKM. With 1 base removed from V and 7 bases from J, the gap between germline ends came to 13 bases. CDR3 residues: CASSLSGGTGEKLFF. Written as DNA, the CDR3 is TGTGCCAGCAGTTTATCCGGGGGCACTGGTGAAAAACTGTTTTTT.

The chain combines TRBV11-2 with TRBJ2-2; the match to TRBD1 covers 8 bases. With V trimmed by 1 base and J by 5 bases, 3 bases remained unmatched. The CDR3 spans 15 residues. The germline V gene encodes CDR1 SGHAT and CDR2 FQNNGV. The CDR3 DNA is TGTGCCAGCAGCTTAGTGGACAGGGTGACCGGGGAGCTGTTTTTT. As protein: CASSLVDRVTGELFF.

This clone was detected only once. The chain combines TRBV7-9 with TRBJ2-5, with 10 bases identical to TRBD1. CDR1 is SEHNR, CDR2 FQNEAQ, per germline (reference sequence). There are 15 residues in the CDR3. The junction had 5 bases not matched to a gene; V was cut back by 5 bases and J by 2 bases. DNA of the CDR3: TGTGCCAGCAGCCAAGACAGGGGGCTGCAAGAGACCCAGTACTTC. The encoded protein is CASSQDRGLQETQYF.

The J gene is TRBJ1-5, the V gene TRBV4-1; 10 positions match TRBD1. The trim removed 2 bases at V and 4 bases at J, leaving 2 bases unmatched. This CDR3 has 15 amino acids. The germline V gene encodes CDR1 MGHRA and CDR2 YSYEKL. CDR3 residues: CASSQPDRGNQPQHF. The CDR3, as DNA: TGCGCCAGCAGCCAACCGGACAGGGGGAATCAGCCCCAGCATTTT.

This CDR3 reads CASSLSSDSEPQHF. For the CDR3, the DNA is TGCGCCAGCAGCTTATCTTCGGACAGCGAGCCCCAGCATTTT. The V call is TRBV5-1, the J call TRBJ1-5; TRBD1 might be the D (6 bases). The CDR3 length is 14 residues. Germline V gene lookup returns CDR1 SGHRS and CDR2 YFSETQ. Trimming removed 2 bases at V and 8 bases at J, with 14 bases between.

The gene calls are TRBV5-4 and TRBJ2-3; perhaps TRBD2 as D (5 bases). The V gene's germline CDR1 is SGHNT and CDR2 YYREEE (reference sequence). The V gene lost 4 bases and the J gene lost 0 bases, with 12 bases spanning the gap. The CDR3 contains 15 residues. The CDR3 reads CASSPTPGSTDTQYF. The CDR3 bases are TGTGCCAGCAGCCCCACTCCGGGAAGCACAGATACGCAGTATTTT.

The rearrangement uses TRBV19 and TRBJ2-1; no clear D. Trimming pared 4 bases from V and 1 base from J, leaving 11 bases between. The CDR3 loop spans 15 amino acids. Looked up from germline, CDR1 is LNHDA and CDR2 is SQIVND (reference sequence). DNA for the CDR3: TGTGCCAGTAGTAGCGTCGGGCCATCCTACAATGAGCAGTTCTTC. Translation: CASSSVGPSYNEQFF. The full variable domain, rest sourced from reference TRBV19 and TRBJ2-1, is DGGITQSPKYLFRKEGQNVTLSCEQNLNHDAMYWYRQDPGQGLRLIYYSQIVNDFQKGDIAEGYSVSREKKESFPLTVTSAQKNPTAFYLCASSSVGPSYNEQFFGPGTRLTVL.